This TCR beta chain was captured in a study of identical twins. Overall study findings and caveats: Compared with unrelated sharing, twin-shared out-of-frame alpha sequences had more low-probability sequences. For cord blood, abundant beta clonotypes had fewer insertions, unlike memory repertoires, which showed none.

V was shortened by 10 bases and J by 5 bases, with 20 bases between the two germline ends. This CDR3 is built from 15 residues. Germline CDR1 and CDR2: LNHDA and SQIVND (reference sequence). This clonotype was counted only a few times. Its antigen is unknown. From the 5' RACE reads, TCRdb called clonotypes with MiXCR, one entry per CDR3 protein. The data show fewer than 550,000 distinct CDR3 sequences, 14% seen once. The sample also formed part of further work on yellow fever vaccine responses in identical twins.

The source material was CD4+ T cells sorted from blood. This rearrangement joins TRBV19 to TRBJ2-2; TRBD2 might be the D (6 bases). This TCR came from a woman between 18 and 29 years old in good health. The chain's CDR3 is CATTIKTGLTGELFF. The CDR3 nucleotides read TGTGCCACCACGATCAAGACGGGACTTACCGGGGAGCTGTTTTTT.